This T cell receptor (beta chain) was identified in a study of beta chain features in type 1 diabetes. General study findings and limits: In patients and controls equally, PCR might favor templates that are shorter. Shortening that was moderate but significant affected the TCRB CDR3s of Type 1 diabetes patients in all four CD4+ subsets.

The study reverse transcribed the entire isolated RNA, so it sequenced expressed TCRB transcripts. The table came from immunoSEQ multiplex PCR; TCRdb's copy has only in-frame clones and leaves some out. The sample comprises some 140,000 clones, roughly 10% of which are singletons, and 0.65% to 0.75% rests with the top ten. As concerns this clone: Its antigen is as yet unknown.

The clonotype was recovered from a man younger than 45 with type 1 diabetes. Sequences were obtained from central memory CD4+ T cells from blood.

CDR3 region: CASGLAGGRRDEQYF. CDR3 bases: TGTGCTAGTGGCCTAGCGGGGGGCCGGAGGGACGAGCAGTACTTC. V and J are TRBV12-5 and TRBJ2-7; 11 bases are shared with TRBD2. The CDR3 is 15 residues long. Trimming took 6 bases from V and 5 from J; bases not matched to a gene: 9. The germline CDR1 and CDR2 sequences are LGHNT and FRNRAP.